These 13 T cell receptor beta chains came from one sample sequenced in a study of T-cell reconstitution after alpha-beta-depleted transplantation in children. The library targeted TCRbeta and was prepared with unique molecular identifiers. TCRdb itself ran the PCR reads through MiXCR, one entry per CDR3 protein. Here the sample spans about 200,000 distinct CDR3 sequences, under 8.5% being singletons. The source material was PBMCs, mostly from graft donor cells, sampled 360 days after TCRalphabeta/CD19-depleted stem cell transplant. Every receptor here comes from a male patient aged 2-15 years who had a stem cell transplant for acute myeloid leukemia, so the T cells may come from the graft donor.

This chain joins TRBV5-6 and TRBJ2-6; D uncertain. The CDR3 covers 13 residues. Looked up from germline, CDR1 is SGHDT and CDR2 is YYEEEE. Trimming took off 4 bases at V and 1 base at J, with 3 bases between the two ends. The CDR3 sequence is CASSTSGANVLTF. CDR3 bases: TGTGCCAGCAGCACGTCTGGGGCCAACGTCCTGACTTTC.

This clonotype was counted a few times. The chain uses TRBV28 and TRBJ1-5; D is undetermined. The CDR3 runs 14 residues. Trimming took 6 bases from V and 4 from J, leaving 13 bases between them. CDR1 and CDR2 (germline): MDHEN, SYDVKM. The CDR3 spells CASSLRTLNQPQHF. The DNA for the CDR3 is TGTGCCAGCAGCCTGAGGACCCTAAATCAGCCCCAGCATTTT.

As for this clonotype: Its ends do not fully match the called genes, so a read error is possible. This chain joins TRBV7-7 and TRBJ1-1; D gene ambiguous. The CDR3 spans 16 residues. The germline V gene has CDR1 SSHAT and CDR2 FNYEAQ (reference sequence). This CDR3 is CASSPPPGGMNTEAFF. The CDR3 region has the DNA TGTGCTAGCAGCCCCCCTCCCGGCGGGATGAACACTGAAGCTTTCTTT.

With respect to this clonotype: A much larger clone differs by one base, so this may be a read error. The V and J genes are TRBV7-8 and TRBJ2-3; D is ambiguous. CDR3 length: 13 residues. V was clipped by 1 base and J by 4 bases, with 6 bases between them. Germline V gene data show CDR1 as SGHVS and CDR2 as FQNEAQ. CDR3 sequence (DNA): TGTGCCAGCAGCTTAGACTACTCAGATACGCAGTATTTT. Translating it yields CASSLDYSDTQYF.

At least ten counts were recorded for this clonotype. Written as DNA, the CDR3 is TGTGCCAGCAGCTTAGCCCTTGGACAAGCCTACGAGCAGTACTTC. Protein sequence: CASSLALGQAYEQYF. The chain employs TRBV7-6 and TRBJ2-7; TRBD1 might be the D (5 bases). The V and J ends lost 0 bases and 2 bases respectively, with 11 bases between them. The CDR3 is 15 amino acids. Per germline, CDR1 SGHVS and CDR2 FNYEAQ.

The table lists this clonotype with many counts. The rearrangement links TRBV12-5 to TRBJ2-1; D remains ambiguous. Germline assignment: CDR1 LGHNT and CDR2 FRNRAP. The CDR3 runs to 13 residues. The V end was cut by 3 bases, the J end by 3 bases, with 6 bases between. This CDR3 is CASGFYYYNEQFF. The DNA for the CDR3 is TGTGCTAGTGGTTTCTATTACTACAATGAGCAGTTCTTC.

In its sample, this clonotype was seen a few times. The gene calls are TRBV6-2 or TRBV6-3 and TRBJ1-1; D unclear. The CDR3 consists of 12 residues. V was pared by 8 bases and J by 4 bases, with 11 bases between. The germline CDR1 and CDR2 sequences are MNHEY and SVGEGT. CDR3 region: CASALGVTEAFF. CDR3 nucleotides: TGTGCCAGCGCCCTCGGGGTCACTGAAGCTTTCTTT.

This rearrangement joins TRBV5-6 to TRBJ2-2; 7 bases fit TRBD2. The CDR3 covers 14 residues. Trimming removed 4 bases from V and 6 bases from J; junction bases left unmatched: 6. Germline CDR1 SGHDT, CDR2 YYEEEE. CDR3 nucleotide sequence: TGTGCCAGCAGCCCCGGGACTACCTCCGGGGAGCTGTTTTTT. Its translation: CASSPGTTSGELFF.

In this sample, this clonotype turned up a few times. CDR3 residues: CSARERWSTGELFF. CDR3 DNA sequence: TGCAGTGCTAGAGAACGGTGGTCCACCGGGGAGCTGTTTTTT. The rearrangement links TRBV20-1 to TRBJ2-2; D unclear. Deletions cut 0 bases from V and 4 bases from J, with 9 bases between. Per the germline V gene, CDR1 is DFQATT and CDR2 is SNEGSKA (reference sequence). The CDR3 has 14 residues.

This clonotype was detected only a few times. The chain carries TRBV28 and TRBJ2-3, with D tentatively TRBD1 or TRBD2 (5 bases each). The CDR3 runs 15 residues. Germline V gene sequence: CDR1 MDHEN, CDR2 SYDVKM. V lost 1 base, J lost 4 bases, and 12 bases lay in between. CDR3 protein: CASSLSGSDSDTQYF. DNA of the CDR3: TGTGCCAGCAGTTTATCAGGGAGTGATTCAGATACGCAGTATTTT.

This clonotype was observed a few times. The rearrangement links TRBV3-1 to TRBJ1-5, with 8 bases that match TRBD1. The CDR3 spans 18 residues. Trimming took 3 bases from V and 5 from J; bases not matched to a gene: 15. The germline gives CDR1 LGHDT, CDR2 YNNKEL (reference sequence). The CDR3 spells CASSQTARTGGKDQPQHF. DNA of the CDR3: TGTGCCAGCAGCCAGACGGCCCGAACAGGGGGGAAAGATCAGCCCCAGCATTTT.

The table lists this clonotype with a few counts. This chain's CDR3 is CSARGPGLADLKGFTDTQYF. For the CDR3, the DNA is TGCAGTGCGCGCGGGCCGGGACTAGCGGATCTCAAGGGTTTCACAGATACGCAGTATTTT. The J gene is TRBJ2-3, the V gene TRBV20-1; 11 nucleotides line up with TRBD2. The CDR3 consists of 20 residues. The trim removed 6 bases at V and 2 bases at J, leaving 22 bases unmatched. Germline V CDR1 and CDR2: DFQATT, SNEGSKA (reference sequence).

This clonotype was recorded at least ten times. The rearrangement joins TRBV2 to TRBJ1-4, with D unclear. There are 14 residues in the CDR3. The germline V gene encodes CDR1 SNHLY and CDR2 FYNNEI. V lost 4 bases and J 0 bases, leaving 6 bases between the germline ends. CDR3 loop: CASSVLATNEKLFF. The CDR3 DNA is TGTGCCAGCAGTGTGCTTGCAACTAATGAAAAACTGTTTTTT.